Sequencing of this T cell receptor beta chain was carried out in a study of cytomegalovirus exposure and HLA in healthy donors. Study summary: The 500 to 750 first-cohort repertoires and the 120 or so validation repertoires shared the same platform, a later analysis reported.

A remark on this clone: Its antigen is unidentified.

V was trimmed by 1 base and J by 8 bases, leaving 6 bases between them. This CDR3 region has 12 residues. CDR1 and CDR2 (germline): SEHNR, FQNEAQ (reference sequence). Findings and limits, study-wide: In vitro confirmation showed a few CMV-associated chains to be CMV antigen specific.

The data were produced by immunoSEQ multiplex PCR, yet TCRdb's version contains in-frame clones alone and is incomplete. The sample lists over 150,000 clones, about 90% occurring once. This TCR was sampled from a woman younger than 30 in good health and CMV-seropositive. Sequencing was performed on PBMCs. The J gene is TRBJ2-1, the V gene TRBV7-9; no definite D call. DNA for the CDR3: TGTGCCAGCAGCTTAGAACAGTATGAGCAGTTCTTC. It is translated as CASSLEQYEQFF.